This T cell receptor (beta chain) comes out of a study of OX40 agonist ivuxolimab in advanced cancers. For the study at large: It was ivuxolimab, an agonistic anti-OX40 (CD134) antibody, that patients were treated with. Broader study findings: Clonal expansion was among the lowest in partial responders at 0.1-3.0 mg/kg, especially CD8+. Low levels of normalized T-cell clonal expansion also appeared in some nonresponders.

Only in-frame clones appear in the TCRdb table, and some are missing; sequencing was by immunoSEQ multiplex PCR. The sample includes about 150,000 clones, under 95% of them seen just once. Remarks on this clone: Its antigen remains unknown.

From germline, CDR1 is LNHDA and CDR2 SQIVND (reference sequence). The CDR3 covers 17 residues. V shed 5 bases and J 2 bases; nucleotides not matched to a gene: 11. This receptor was identified in an adult with an advanced solid tumor such as melanoma, head and neck, liver or kidney cancer. The material sequenced was CD4+ or CD8+ T cells sorted from blood, taken in a trial of the OX40 agonist ivuxolimab. V usage is TRBV19 and J usage is TRBJ2-3, with 9 nucleotides matching TRBD2. As DNA, the CDR3 is TGTGCCAGTAGTTCGAATGCCGGGACTAGCAACACAGATACGCAGTATTTT. It encodes CASSSNAGTSNTDTQYF. The variable domain in full, completed from reference TRBV19 and TRBJ2-3, reads DGGITQSPKYLFRKEGQNVTLSCEQNLNHDAMYWYRQDPGQGLRLIYYSQIVNDFQKGDIAEGYSVSREKKESFPLTVTSAQKNPTAFYLCASSSNAGTSNTDTQYFGPGTRLTVL.